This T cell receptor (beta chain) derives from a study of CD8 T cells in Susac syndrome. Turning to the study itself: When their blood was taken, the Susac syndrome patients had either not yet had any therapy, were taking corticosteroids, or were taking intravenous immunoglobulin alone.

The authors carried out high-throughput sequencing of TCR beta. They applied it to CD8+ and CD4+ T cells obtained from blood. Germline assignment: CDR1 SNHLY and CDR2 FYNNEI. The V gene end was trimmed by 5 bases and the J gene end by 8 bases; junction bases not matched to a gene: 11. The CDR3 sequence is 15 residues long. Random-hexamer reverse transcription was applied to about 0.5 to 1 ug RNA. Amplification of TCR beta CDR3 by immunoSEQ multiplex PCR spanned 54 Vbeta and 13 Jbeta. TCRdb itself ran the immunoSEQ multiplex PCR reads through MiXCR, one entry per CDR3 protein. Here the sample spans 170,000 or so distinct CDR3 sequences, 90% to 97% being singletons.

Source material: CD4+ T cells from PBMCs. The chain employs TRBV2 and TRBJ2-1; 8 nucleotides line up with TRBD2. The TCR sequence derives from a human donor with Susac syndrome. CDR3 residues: CASSFTGGPTDEQFF. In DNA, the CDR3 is TGTGCCAGCAGTTTCACGGGGGGGCCGACGGATGAGCAGTTCTTC.